The rows below give T cell receptor beta chains drawn from one sample of a study of neoadjuvant nivolumab and ipilimumab in lung cancer. Produced via immunoSEQ multiplex PCR; TCRdb's table is partial and in-frame only. The sample consists of around 7,500 clones, about nine tenths of them appearing once. Sequenced material: tumor tissue, taken after neoadjuvant nivolumab, alone or with ipilimumab, at or shortly before surgery. These receptors were obtained from an adult with non-small cell lung cancer. Some clones in this sample may be carry-over from other donors' samples. Each CDR3 is given with its conserved first and last residue. Each record gives: J gene, clone size, V gene, D gene, CDR3 DNA, CDR3 protein. D genes are given only for firm matches. Some rows have no size entry. The others give once, few or many, or a class for an expanded clone.

TRBJ2-7 | . | TRBV18 | . | TGTGCCAGCTCTTCTCAGGGCGGGTCCTACGAGCAGTACTTC | CASSSQGGSYEQYF
TRBJ2-4 | few | TRBV5-5 | . | TGTGCCAGCAGCTTGGTGACGGGAGAGAACATTCAGTACTTC | CASSLVTGENIQYF
TRBJ2-5 | . | TRBV4-1 | . | TGCGCCAGCAGCCAAGATTTGCGGGCCGCGAGGGAGACCCAGTACTTC | CASSQDLRAARETQYF
TRBJ1-5 | . | TRBV6-4 | . | TGTGCCAGCAGTCCAGAAGAGGGACAGCCCCAGCATTTT | CASSPEEGQPQHF
TRBJ1-5 | . | TRBV7-2 | . | TGTGCCAGCAGCTTTGCAGTCCCAGGGCCCCAGCATTTT | CASSFAVPGPQHF
TRBJ2-4 | . | TRBV25-1 | TRBD1 | TGTGCCAGCAGTGCTTCGACCGGGACAGCCATCATTCAGTACTTC | CASSASTGTAIIQYF
TRBJ2-1 | once | TRBV7-9 | . | TGTGCCAGCAGCCCCAGCGGGTCCTACAATGAGCAGTTCTTC | CASSPSGSYNEQFF
TRBJ1-1 | once | TRBV28 | . | TGTGCCAGCGTTGGTGGGGGCGTGAACACTGAAGCTTTCTTT | CASVGGGVNTEAFF
TRBJ2-5 | . | TRBV2 | TRBD2 | TGTGCCAGCAGAGTCATCGGGCGAGGAGCGGGACGGGAGACCCAGTACTTC | CASRVIGRGAGRETQYF
TRBJ2-7 | . | TRBV2 | . | TGTGCCAGCAGGGAAGCCTCGCACGAGCAGTACTTC | CASREASHEQYF
TRBJ2-1 | few | TRBV11-2 | . | TGTGCCAGCAGCTTACACTCACGTCCAACTGGGGGGCATGAGCAGTTCTTC | CASSLHSRPTGGHEQFF
TRBJ2-5 | . | TRBV19 | TRBD1 | TGTGCCAGTAGTAGTACAGGGGGAAGCATTTGGGAGACCCAGTACTTC | CASSSTGGSIWETQYF
TRBJ2-7 | . | TRBV19 | TRBD1 | TGTGCCAGTCAGGCCGGGACAGGTTCCTACGAGCAGTACTTC | CASQAGTGSYEQYF
TRBJ2-7 | few | TRBV7-2 | . | TGTGCCAGCAAACGAGTAGACGAGCAGTACTTC | CASKRVDEQYF
TRBJ1-2 | . | TRBV29-1 | . | TGCAGCGTCGACCGGGGGGTTCTGGATGGCTACACCTTC | CSVDRGVLDGYTF
TRBJ2-7 | . | TRBV30 | . | TGTGCCTGGAGTGGTTTGGGCAGGGGAAACGAGCAGTACTTC | CAWSGLGRGNEQYF
TRBJ1-2 | . | TRBV7-8 | . | TGTGCCAGCAGCTTAGGGACAGCCGCTAACTATGGCTACACCTTC | CASSLGTAANYGYTF
TRBJ1-1 | . | TRBV7-2 | TRBD1 | TGTGCCAGCAGCCGTAGGACAGGGTATACTGAAGCTTTCTTT | CASSRRTGYTEAFF
TRBJ1-1 | once | TRBV5-1 | TRBD1 | TGCGCCAGCAGCCAACCGGGACAGAGTGGAGCTTTCTTT | CASSQPGQSGAFF
TRBJ1-1 | few | TRBV11-2 | . | TGTGCCAGCAGCTTAGGTTACAGTACTGAAGCTTTCTTT | CASSLGYSTEAFF
TRBJ2-5 | . | TRBV28 | . | TGTGCCAGCAGTTTAGGCGGGGTGAGAGAGACCCAGTACTTC | CASSLGGVRETQYF
TRBJ2-7 | few | TRBV11-2 | TRBD2 | TGTGCCAGCAGCTACCCCGAAGCGGGAGGGCCCTACGAGCAGTACTTC | CASSYPEAGGPYEQYF
TRBJ1-5 | . | TRBV29-1 | . | TGCAGCGTTGAGGCTGGGGCAGACCAGCCCCAGCATTTT | CSVEAGADQPQHF
TRBJ2-7 | . | TRBV7-9 | TRBD1 | TGTGCCAGCAGCCCGATAGCAGGGGGCCTGTACGAGCAGTACTTC | CASSPIAGGLYEQYF
TRBJ1-2 | . | TRBV2 | TRBD1 | TGTGCCGGCCGGGACAGGGGGCTTTATGGCTACACCTTC | CAGRDRGLYGYTF
TRBJ2-7 | . | TRBV6-6 | TRBD1 | TGTGCCAGCAGTGCCCTCCGACAGGGGGTCTACTACGAGCAGTACTTC | CASSALRQGVYYEQYF